This passage covers 22 T cell receptor beta chains from one sample sequenced in a study of OX40 agonist ivuxolimab in advanced cancers. The method was immunoSEQ multiplex PCR; TCRdb's version includes in-frame clones alone and lacks a portion of them. The table records 50,000 to 75,000 clones, 70% to 90% of them present only once. This specimen was CD4+ or CD8+ T cells sorted from blood, taken in a trial of the OX40 agonist ivuxolimab. Receptors originate from an adult with an advanced solid tumor such as melanoma, head and neck, liver or kidney cancer.

V and J are TRBV6-1 and TRBJ2-5; D not certain. V gave up 6 bases and J gave up 0 bases, with 14 bases separating them. This CDR3 has 15 residues. CDR1 and CDR2 (germline): MNHNS, SASEGT. CDR3 sequence reads: CASRDPARNQETQYF. For the CDR3, the DNA is TGTGCCAGCAGAGACCCAGCTAGAAACCAAGAGACCCAGTACTTC.

The V and J genes are TRBV6-5 and TRBJ1-6; 9 bases line up with TRBD1. This CDR3 comprises 15 residues. The trim removed 8 bases at V and 7 bases at J, leaving 9 bases unmatched. Per germline, CDR1 MNHEY and CDR2 SVGAGI. In DNA form, the CDR3 reads TGTGCCAGCGGCCGGACAGGGGTAAACAATTCACCCCTCCACTTT. Translated: CASGRTGVNNSPLHF.

V gene TRBV11-2 combines with J gene TRBJ2-3; no clear D. Trimming removed 2 bases at V and 0 bases at J, with 12 bases between. The CDR3 length is 16 residues. Germline V gene sequence: CDR1 SGHAT, CDR2 FQNNGV. The CDR3 here is CASSLWFGASTDTQYF. CDR3 coding DNA: TGTGCCAGCAGCTTATGGTTCGGCGCTAGCACAGATACGCAGTATTTT.

V and J are TRBV6-5 and TRBJ2-7; D may be TRBD2 (6 bases). Germline V gene data show CDR1 as MNHEY and CDR2 as SVGAGI. V lost 0 bases and J lost 0, with 9 bases in between. CDR3 length: 15 amino acids. CDR3 amino acids: CASSYSAGRSYEQYF. The CDR3 DNA sequence: TGTGCCAGCAGTTACTCTGCGGGACGCTCCTACGAGCAGTACTTC.

This clone came up a few times. The chain recombines TRBV13 with TRBJ2-1; D gene uncertain. Germline CDR1 PRHDT, CDR2 FYEKMQ (reference sequence). The germline V and J ends were trimmed by 5 bases and 0 bases, with 20 bases remaining between them. This CDR3 is built from 18 residues. This CDR3 is CASSPPLGQPDSYNEQFF. The CDR3 DNA sequence: TGTGCCAGCAGCCCACCCTTAGGCCAGCCGGACTCCTACAATGAGCAGTTCTTC.

The V call is TRBV11-2, the J call TRBJ2-2, with D perhaps TRBD1 (6 bases). CDR1 is SGHAT and CDR2 is FQNNGV in the germline V gene. The V end lost 10 bases, the J end lost 4 bases, and 19 bases lay between the germline ends. The CDR3 extends over 15 amino acids. The CDR3 nucleotides read TGTGCCACCACTGGGGGCGGGCGGAGCACCGGGGAGCTGTTTTTT. It specifies CATTGGGRSTGELFF.

The J gene is TRBJ1-1, the V gene TRBV19, with 7 nucleotides matching TRBD1. J was trimmed by 11 bases and V by 7 bases; bases with no gene match: 7. This CDR3 contains 11 residues. Germline V gene data show CDR1 as LNHDA and CDR2 as SQIVND (reference sequence). The CDR3: CASKFDRDAFF. Written as DNA, the CDR3 is TGTGCCAGTAAATTCGACAGGGATGCTTTCTTT.

V is TRBV5-8 and J is TRBJ1-2, with 11 nucleotides matching TRBD1. V dropped 4 bases and J dropped 7; count of bases not matched to a gene: 3. This CDR3 is built from 13 residues. The V gene's germline CDR1 is SGHTS and CDR2 YDEGEE. CDR3 in amino acids: CASSQDRGLGYTF. The CDR3 coding sequence is TGTGCCAGCAGCCAGGACAGGGGGCTTGGCTACACCTTC.

The chain joins TRBV4-2 to TRBJ1-1; maybe TRBD1 (6 bases). The V and J ends lost 4 bases and 1 base respectively, with 13 bases between them. The CDR3 consists of 15 residues. Germline V gene sequence: CDR1 LGHNA, CDR2 YNFKEQ. The CDR3 nucleotides read TGTGCCAGCAGCCGTATGGACAGAGAGAACACTGAAGCTTTCTTT. It yields the protein CASSRMDRENTEAFF.

The rearrangement joins TRBV6-5 to TRBJ2-3; TRBD2 matches 11 bases. V lost 5 bases to trimming and J lost 8 bases; unmatched junction nucleotides: 3. The germline CDR1 and CDR2 sequences are MNHEY and SVGAGI. The CDR3 length is 13 residues. The CDR3 nucleotides are TGTGCCAGCAGTACCGGGACTAGCGGTACGCAGTATTTT. Its protein is CASSTGTSGTQYF.

The chain couples TRBV5-1 to TRBJ1-1; 7 nucleotides agree with TRBD1. CDR3 length equals 15 residues. After removal of 3 bases from V and 0 bases from J, the junction contained 5 bases not matched to a gene. CDR1 and CDR2 (germline): SGHRS, YFSETQ. In DNA, the CDR3 is TGCGCCAGCAGCTCCATGACAGGGCTGAACACTGAAGCTTTCTTT. It is translated as CASSSMTGLNTEAFF.

This clone showed up just a few times. Germline and junction disagree at one end, which may indicate a read error. The J gene is TRBJ2-2, the V gene TRBV27; possible D gene TRBD1, 6 bases. Germline values: CDR1 MNHEY, CDR2 SMNVEV (reference sequence). There are 15 residues in the CDR3. The chain's CDR3 is CASSKLQGNSGELFF. DNA for the CDR3: TGTGCCAGCAGCAAGTTACAGGGAAACAGCGGGGAGCTGTTTTTT.

The chain uses TRBV6-5 and TRBJ2-7; no clear D. V was cut by 0 bases and J by 8 bases, with 11 bases left in between. This CDR3 has 13 amino acids. Germline V gene sequence: CDR1 MNHEY, CDR2 SVGAGI. In nucleotides, the CDR3 is TGTGCCAGCAGTTACTCGACTCCCCCCCAGCAGTACTTC. Translating it yields CASSYSTPPQQYF.

The chain has TRBV27 and TRBJ1-5; TRBD1 is a possible D gene (5 bases). There are 16 residues in the CDR3. CDR1 MNHEY and CDR2 SMNVEV come from the germline V gene (reference sequence). V was cut by 6 bases and J by 0 bases, with 15 bases left in between. The CDR3 DNA reads as TGTGCCAGCAGCCCAAGGGGAGCCCATAGCAATCAGCCCCAGCATTTT. Translation gives CASSPRGAHSNQPQHF.

J is TRBJ1-2 and V is TRBV6-1; D perhaps matches TRBD1 (5 bases). V was trimmed by 1 base and J by 8 bases, leaving 17 bases between them. Germline CDR1 MNHNS, CDR2 SASEGT. The CDR3 has 15 residues. The CDR3 here is CASSEEIYGGGGYTF. The CDR3 DNA follows: TGTGCCAGCAGTGAAGAGATCTACGGGGGAGGGGGCTACACCTTC.

The V call is TRBV11-2, the J call TRBJ1-5; D is ambiguous. Trimming shortened V by 5 bases and J by 3 bases, and 8 bases separated the two germline ends. Per germline, CDR1 SGHAT and CDR2 FQNNGV. This CDR3 contains 13 residues. As DNA, the CDR3 is TGTGCCAGCAGCGTACAGCCCAATCAGCCCCAGCATTTT. This codes for CASSVQPNQPQHF.

This clone was recorded a few times. J is TRBJ1-4 and V is TRBV7-8; D not resolved. The CDR3 loop spans 13 amino acids. The V end was cut by 7 bases, the J end by 4 bases, with 10 bases between. From germline, CDR1 is SGHVS and CDR2 FQNEAQ. As DNA, the CDR3 is TGTGCCAGCACGCCGCTGGGTAATGAAAAACTGTTTTTT. This translates into CASTPLGNEKLFF.

CDR3 bases: TGTGCCAGCAGTCTGACAGGGACCGAGCAGTACTTC. The encoded protein is CASSLTGTEQYF. This chain links TRBV6-1 with TRBJ2-7; 7 nucleotides match TRBD1. The CDR3 loop spans 12 amino acids. V lost 5 bases, J lost 6 bases, and 4 bases stayed unmatched. Germline CDR1 reads MNHNS; CDR2 reads SASEGT.

The CDR3 loop reads CASEGSDYEQYF. The CDR3 DNA reads as TGTGCCAGCGAGGGGAGCGACTACGAGCAGTACTTC. The chain has TRBV2 and TRBJ2-7; D possibly matches TRBD1 or TRBD2 (5 bases each). Trimming removed 8 bases at V and 3 bases at J, with 11 bases between. This CDR3 has 12 residues. The V gene's germline CDR1 is SNHLY and CDR2 FYNNEI.

The chain employs TRBV28 and TRBJ2-5; D ambiguous. The CDR3 spans 16 residues. Per germline, CDR1 MDHEN and CDR2 SYDVKM. V shed 4 bases and J shed 4 bases, with 19 bases lying between them. CDR3 nucleotide sequence: TGTGCCAGCAGTTCCCCGGGTAGCCTAAAGGTAGAGACCCAGTACTTC. The encoded protein is CASSSPGSLKVETQYF.

The V and J genes are TRBV6-5 and TRBJ1-6; D remains unclear. This CDR3 contains 15 residues. Looked up from germline, CDR1 is MNHEY and CDR2 is SVGAGI. Trimming took off 1 base at V and 7 bases at J, with 11 bases between the two ends. This CDR3 is CASSYFGRLNSPLHF. CDR3 nucleotides: TGTGCCAGCAGTTACTTCGGGAGACTGAATTCACCCCTCCACTTT.

The chain has TRBV2 and TRBJ2-7; tentative D call: TRBD2 (6 bases). Germline values: CDR1 SNHLY, CDR2 FYNNEI. Trimming stripped 6 bases from V and 3 bases from J, with 12 bases between. The CDR3 is made up of 13 amino acids. CDR3 amino acids: CASRRDFIYEQYF. CDR3 sequence (DNA): TGTGCCAGCAGAAGGGACTTCATCTACGAGCAGTACTTC. The variable domain in full, completed from reference TRBV2 and TRBJ2-7, reads EPEVTQTPSHQVTQMGQEVILRCVPISNHLYFYWYRQILGQKVEFLVSFYNNEISEKSEIFDDQFSVERPDGSNFTLKIRSTKLEDSAMYFCASRRDFIYEQYFGPGTRLTVT.